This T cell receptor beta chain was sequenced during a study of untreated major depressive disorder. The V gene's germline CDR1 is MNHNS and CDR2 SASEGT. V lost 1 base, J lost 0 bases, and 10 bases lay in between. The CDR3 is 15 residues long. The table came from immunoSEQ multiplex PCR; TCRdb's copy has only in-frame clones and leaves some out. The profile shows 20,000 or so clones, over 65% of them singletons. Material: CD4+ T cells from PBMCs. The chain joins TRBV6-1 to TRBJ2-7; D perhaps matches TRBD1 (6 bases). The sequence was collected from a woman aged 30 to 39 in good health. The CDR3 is CASSEVLGGSYEQYF. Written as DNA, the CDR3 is TGTGCCAGCAGTGAAGTGTTAGGGGGCTCCTACGAGCAGTACTTC.